This T cell receptor beta chain is from a study of cytomegalovirus exposure and HLA in healthy donors. Germline CDR1 SGHTA, CDR2 FQGNSA. This CDR3 has 14 amino acids. V was cut by 5 bases and J by 6 bases, with 13 bases left in between. Only in-frame clones appear in the TCRdb table, and some are missing; sequencing was by immunoSEQ multiplex PCR. The repertoire consists of 150,000 to 180,000 clones, with 86% occurring once and the leading ten covering around 2.1%. Input material: PBMCs. The sequence derives from a human donor in good health. The J gene is TRBJ2-2, the V gene TRBV7-2; no firm D call. CDR3 nucleotides: TGTGCCAGCAGCCCACTAAGGCTCTCCGGGGAGCTGTTTTTT. Translation: CASSPLRLSGELFF.